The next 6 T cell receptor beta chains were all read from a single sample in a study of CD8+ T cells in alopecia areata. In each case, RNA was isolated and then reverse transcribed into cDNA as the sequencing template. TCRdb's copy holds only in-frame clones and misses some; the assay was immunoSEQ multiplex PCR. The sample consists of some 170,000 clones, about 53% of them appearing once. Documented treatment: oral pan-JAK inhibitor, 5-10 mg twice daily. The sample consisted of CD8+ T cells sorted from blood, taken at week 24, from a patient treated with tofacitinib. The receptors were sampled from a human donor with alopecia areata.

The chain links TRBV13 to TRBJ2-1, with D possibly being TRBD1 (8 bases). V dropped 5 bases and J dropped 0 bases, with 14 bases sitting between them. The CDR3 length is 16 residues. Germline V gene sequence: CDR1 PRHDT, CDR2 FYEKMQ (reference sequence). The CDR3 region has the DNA TGTGCCAGCAGCCCACAGGGGGGGATCTCCTACAATGAGCAGTTCTTC. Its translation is CASSPQGGISYNEQFF.

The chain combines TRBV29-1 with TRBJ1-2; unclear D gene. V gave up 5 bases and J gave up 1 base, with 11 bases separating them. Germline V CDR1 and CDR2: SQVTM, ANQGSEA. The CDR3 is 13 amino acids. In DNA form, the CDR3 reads TGCAGCGTTACCCAGCCTCATAACTATGGCTACACCTTC. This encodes CSVTQPHNYGYTF.

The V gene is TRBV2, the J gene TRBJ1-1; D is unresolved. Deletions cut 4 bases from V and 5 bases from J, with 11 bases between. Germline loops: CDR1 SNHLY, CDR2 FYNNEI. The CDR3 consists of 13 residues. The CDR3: CASSASAGTEAFF. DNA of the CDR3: TGTGCCAGCAGTGCGAGCGCGGGGACTGAAGCTTTCTTT. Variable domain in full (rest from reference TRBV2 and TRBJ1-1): EPEVTQTPSHQVTQMGQEVILRCVPISNHLYFYWYRQILGQKVEFLVSFYNNEISEKSEIFDDQFSVERPDGSNFTLKIRSTKLEDSAMYFCASSASAGTEAFFGQGTRLTVV.

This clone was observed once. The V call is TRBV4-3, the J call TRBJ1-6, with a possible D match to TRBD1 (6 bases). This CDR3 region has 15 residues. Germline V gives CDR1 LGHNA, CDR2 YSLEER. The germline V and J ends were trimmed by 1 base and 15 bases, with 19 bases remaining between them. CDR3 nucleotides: TGCGCCAGCAGCCAAGTGTGGGTCGGCCAGACAGGCCTCCACTTT. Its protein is CASSQVWVGQTGLHF.

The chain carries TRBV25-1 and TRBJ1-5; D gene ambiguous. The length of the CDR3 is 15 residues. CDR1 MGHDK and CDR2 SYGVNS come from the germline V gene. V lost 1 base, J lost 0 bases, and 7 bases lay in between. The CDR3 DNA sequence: TGTGCCAGCAGTGAATCCAGAGATAGCAATCAGCCCCAGCATTTT. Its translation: CASSESRDSNQPQHF.

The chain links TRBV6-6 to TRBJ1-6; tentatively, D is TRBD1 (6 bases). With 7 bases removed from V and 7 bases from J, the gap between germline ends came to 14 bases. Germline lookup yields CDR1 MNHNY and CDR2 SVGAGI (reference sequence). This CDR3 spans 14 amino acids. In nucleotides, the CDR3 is TGTGCCAGCACTCTCGAGGGGGTCAATTCACCCCTCCACTTT. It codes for CASTLEGVNSPLHF.